These 22 T cell receptor beta chains share one sample of origin, sequenced in a study of blood T cells in healthy people across ages. Through a sample-barcoded 5' primer and a J-beta primer mix, a second PCR was run for about 6 to 11 cycles. TCRdb itself ran the 5' RACE reads through MiXCR, one entry per CDR3 protein. The profile shows over 1,500,000 distinct CDR3 sequences, approximately 40% of them singletons. The sequenced sample consisted of blood. Source of these receptors: a human donor in good health.

This clonotype was seen a handful of times. The rearrangement joins TRBV6-2 or TRBV6-3 to TRBJ2-7; 9 nucleotides agree with TRBD1. The CDR3 runs 14 residues. With V trimmed by 8 bases and J by 5 bases, 10 bases remained unmatched. From germline, CDR1 is MNHEY and CDR2 SVGEGT. The CDR3 reads CASRGQGPPHEQYF. The CDR3 DNA is TGTGCCAGCCGAGGACAGGGGCCTCCCCACGAGCAGTACTTC.

The chain is built from TRBV4-2 and TRBJ2-3, with TRBD2 matching 7 bases. The CDR3 spans 18 residues. Germline V gene data show CDR1 as LGHNA and CDR2 as YNFKEQ. The V segment lost 3 bases and the J segment 2 bases; nucleotides outside the gene matches: 14. The CDR3 loop is CASSHRVGGEGHTDTQYF. The CDR3 nucleotides are TGTGCCAGCAGCCACCGAGTCGGAGGGGAGGGTCACACAGATACGCAGTATTTT.

The chain carries TRBV9 and TRBJ1-2, with D possibly TRBD1 on 5 matching bases. The CDR3 runs to 14 residues. Germline V gives CDR1 SGDLS, CDR2 YYNGEE. The V end was cut by 2 bases, the J end by 0 bases, with 8 bases between. This chain's CDR3 is CASSVDSANYGYTF. CDR3 nucleotide sequence: TGTGCCAGCAGCGTCGACAGTGCTAACTATGGCTACACCTTC.

The CDR3 loop is CASSLDKGLGTEAFF. The DNA for the CDR3 is TGTGCCAGCAGCTTAGACAAGGGACTCGGCACTGAAGCTTTCTTT. The chain joins TRBV7-2 to TRBJ1-1, with a possible D match to TRBD1 (5 bases). The CDR3 extends over 15 amino acids. Germline V lookup: CDR1 SGHTA, CDR2 FQGNSA. Trimming shortened V by 1 base and J by 4 bases, and 13 bases separated the two germline ends.

This clonotype was seen only a few times. The V and J genes are TRBV6-5 and TRBJ2-7, with D possibly TRBD1 on 5 matching bases. CDR1 and CDR2 from the germline V gene are MNHEY and SVGAGI. Between the trimmed V and J ends, which lost 6 bases and 0 bases, there was a span of 12 bases. The CDR3 spans 14 residues. The CDR3 coding sequence is TGTGCCAGCAGCCAGACAGAGTTCTCCTACGAGCAGTACTTC. Translated, it gives CASSQTEFSYEQYF.

As regards this clonotype: At one of its ends the junction is not consistent with the germline gene, which may arise from a read error. This chain joins TRBV7-9 and TRBJ2-6, with 7 bases lining up with TRBD1. In germline, CDR1 is SEHNR, CDR2 FQNEAQ (reference sequence). The CDR3 has 17 amino acids. The CDR3 region is CASSLDKGASGANVRTF. The CDR3 nucleotides read TGTGCCAGCAGCTTAGACAAGGGGGCGTCTGGGGCCAACGTCCGGACTTTC.

CDR3 in amino acids: CASSPDTGTYGYTF. For the CDR3, the DNA is TGCGCCAGCAGCCCTGATACAGGGACCTATGGCTACACCTTC. The rearrangement uses TRBV4-3 and TRBJ1-2; D possibly corresponds to TRBD1 (6 bases). Trimming left V 4 bases short and J 4 bases short, with 13 bases between. This CDR3 contains 14 residues. The germline V gene has CDR1 LGHNA and CDR2 YSLEER.

The rearrangement links TRBV20-1 to TRBJ1-2; D ambiguous. CDR3 length equals 14 residues. The ends were cut back, 3 bases at V and 2 bases at J, with 13 bases in the middle. Germline CDR1 is DFQATT and CDR2 is SNEGSKA (reference sequence). CDR3 residues: CSASEESGNYGYTF. For the CDR3, the DNA is TGCAGTGCTAGCGAAGAATCGGGAAACTATGGCTACACCTTC.

V is TRBV4-1 and J is TRBJ2-1; no definite D call. V was trimmed by 6 bases and J by 5 bases, leaving 8 bases between them. CDR3 length equals 12 residues. CDR1 and CDR2 from the germline V gene are MGHRA and YSYEKL. Here the CDR3 reads CASRGWDNEQFF. The CDR3 DNA reads as TGCGCCAGCAGGGGTTGGGACAATGAGCAGTTCTTC.

J is TRBJ2-2 and V is TRBV20-1; TRBD2 matches at 15 bases. With 6 bases clipped from V and 7 bases from J, the junction kept 3 bases outside the gene matches. Germline V gene sequence: CDR1 DFQATT, CDR2 SNEGSKA (reference sequence). The CDR3 spans 14 residues. The CDR3 here is CSARTSGGDGELFF. DNA for the CDR3: TGCAGTGCACGGACTAGCGGGGGGGACGGGGAGCTGTTTTTT.

This chain connects TRBV28 to TRBJ1-1; a weak D match, TRBD1 (6 bases). CDR1 and CDR2 (germline): MDHEN, SYDVKM. The CDR3 spans 16 residues. Trimming took off 3 bases at V and 4 bases at J, with 18 bases between the two ends. CDR3 bases: TGTGCCAGCAGTTTGGGCGGAGGGGTAGGGGGCACTGAAGCTTTCTTT. Amino acids: CASSLGGGVGGTEAFF.

The chain employs TRBV9 and TRBJ2-1, with 9 bases lining up with TRBD2. With V trimmed by 1 base and J by 9 bases, 5 bases remained unmatched. CDR1 is SGDLS and CDR2 is YYNGEE in the germline V gene. This CDR3 is 14 amino acids long. As DNA, the CDR3 is TGTGCCAGCAGCGTATGGCGGGGGGGCGTTGAGCAGTTCTTC. Its translation: CASSVWRGGVEQFF.

This chain links TRBV13 with TRBJ2-1, with D maybe TRBD2 (7 bases). CDR3 length equals 14 residues. Trimming removed 8 bases at V and 9 bases at J, with 20 bases between. Germline V gives CDR1 PRHDT, CDR2 FYEKMQ (reference sequence). CDR3 residues: CASFEGGARGEQFF. CDR3 coding DNA: TGTGCCAGCTTCGAAGGGGGGGCAAGGGGTGAGCAGTTCTTC.

V and J are TRBV4-1 and TRBJ2-4; no firm D call. The J call may be mistaken, given a closer DNA end match to TRBJ2-7. The CDR3 spans 15 residues. Germline CDR1 and CDR2: MGHRA and YSYEKL. CDR3 sequence: CASSQEKSGGYEQYF. In nucleotides, the CDR3 is TGCGCCAGCAGCCAAGAGAAGTCCGGCGGCTACGAGCAGTACTTC.

The sample holds a few counts of this clonotype. The chain employs TRBV6-6 and TRBJ2-3, with 13 bases lining up with TRBD2. V lost 6 bases, J lost 2 bases, and 8 bases stayed unmatched. This CDR3 has 17 amino acids. In germline, CDR1 is MNHNY, CDR2 SVGAGI (reference sequence). The CDR3 reads CASRPGTSGETTDTQYF. In DNA, the CDR3 is TGTGCCAGCAGACCCGGGACTAGCGGGGAAACCACAGATACGCAGTATTTT.

This rearrangement joins TRBV20-1 to TRBJ1-1, with D maybe TRBD1 (5 bases). CDR1 and CDR2 (germline): DFQATT, SNEGSKA (reference sequence). The CDR3 sequence is 14 residues long. V was cut by 2 bases and J by 3 bases, with 13 bases left in between. The CDR3 is CSARLRAGYTEAFF. Written as DNA, the CDR3 is TGCAGTGCTAGACTCAGGGCCGGATACACTGAAGCTTTCTTT.

J is TRBJ2-1 and V is TRBV29-1; 8 bases agree with TRBD1. The length of the CDR3 is 14 residues. Germline V gene data show CDR1 as SQVTM and CDR2 as ANQGSEA. V was pared by 4 bases and J by 5 bases, with 7 bases of the junction left unmatched. Written as DNA, the CDR3 is TGCAGCGTTGGCAGGACAGGGTTCAACAATGAGCAGTTCTTC. Translating it yields CSVGRTGFNNEQFF.

This clonotype was seen only a few times. The genes are TRBV28 and TRBJ2-3, with 7 bases identical to TRBD2. With 3 bases clipped from V and 5 bases from J, the junction kept 8 bases outside the gene matches. This CDR3 comprises 15 residues. Per germline, CDR1 MDHEN and CDR2 SYDVKM. The CDR3 DNA follows: TGTGCCAGCAGTTTTGTCGGGGGGACGGGAGATACGCAGTATTTT. It codes for CASSFVGGTGDTQYF. Supplemented by reference TRBV28 and TRBJ2-3, the full variable domain reads DVKVTQSSRYLVKRTGEKVFLECVQDMDHENMFWYRQDPGLGLRLIYFSYDVKMKEKGDIPEGYSVSREKKERFSLILESASTNQTSMYLCASSFVGGTGDTQYFGPGTRLTVL.

The chain links TRBV7-9 to TRBJ1-2; no reliable D call. V was shortened by 5 bases and J by 4 bases, with 14 bases between the two germline ends. This CDR3 has 14 residues. CDR1 SEHNR and CDR2 FQNEAQ come from the germline V gene (reference sequence). The CDR3 region is CASSPIATIYGYTF. CDR3 sequence (DNA): TGTGCCAGCAGCCCTATCGCGACTATCTATGGCTACACCTTC.

Comments on this clonotype: A read error may account for a junction end that differs from germline. CDR3 residues: CASSQEKDLLNTGERFF. In nucleotides, the CDR3 is TGTGCCAGCAGCCAAGAAAAGGACCTATTGAACACCGGGGAGCGGTTTTTT. The rearrangement joins TRBV4-2 to TRBJ2-2; D is possibly TRBD2 (5 bases). Germline assignment: CDR1 LGHNA and CDR2 YNFKEQ. The length of the CDR3 is 17 residues.

The J gene is TRBJ2-3, the V gene TRBV5-1, with 7 bases fitting TRBD2. The germline gives CDR1 SGHRS, CDR2 YFSETQ. Trimming removed 0 bases from V and 2 bases from J; junction bases left unmatched: 6. CDR3 size: 16 residues. CDR3 sequence: CASSLGLAKNTDTQYF. CDR3 coding DNA: TGCGCCAGCAGCTTGGGACTAGCTAAGAACACAGATACGCAGTATTTT.

DNA for the CDR3: TGTGCCGTGGGGACAAACGCAGATACGCAGTATTTT. This sequence encodes CAVGTNADTQYF. This chain links TRBV10-3 with TRBJ2-3, with D possibly TRBD1 on 6 matching bases. The V end lost 11 bases, the J end lost 4 bases, and 13 bases lay between the germline ends. CDR1 ENHRY and CDR2 SYGVKD come from the germline V gene. This CDR3 comprises 12 residues.